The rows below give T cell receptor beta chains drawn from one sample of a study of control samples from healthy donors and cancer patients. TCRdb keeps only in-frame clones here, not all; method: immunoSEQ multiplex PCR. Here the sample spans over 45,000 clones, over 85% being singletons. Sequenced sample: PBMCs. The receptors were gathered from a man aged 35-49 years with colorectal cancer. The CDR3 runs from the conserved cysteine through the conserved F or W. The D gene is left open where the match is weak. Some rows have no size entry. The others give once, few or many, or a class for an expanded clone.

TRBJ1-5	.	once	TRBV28	CASSFPGFGTPNQPQHF	TGTGCCAGCAGTTTCCCAGGTTTCGGGACACCTAATCAGCCCCAGCATTTT
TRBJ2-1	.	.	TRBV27	CASSLFGLASNEQFF	TGTGCCAGCAGTTTATTTGGGCTAGCAAGCAATGAGCAGTTCTTC
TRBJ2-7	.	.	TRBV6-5	CASSYGQHYEQYF	TGTGCCAGCAGTTACGGGCAGCACTACGAGCAGTACTTC
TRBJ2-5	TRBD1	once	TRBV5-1	CASSEYRGQETQYF	TGCGCCAGCAGTGAGTACAGGGGGCAGGAGACCCAGTACTTC
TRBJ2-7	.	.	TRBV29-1	CSVRSSGRFGYEQYF	TGCAGCGTGAGAAGTAGCGGAAGGTTCGGGTACGAGCAGTACTTC
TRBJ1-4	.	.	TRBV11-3	CASSFWGNEKLFF	TGTGCCAGCAGCTTCTGGGGTAATGAAAAACTGTTTTTT
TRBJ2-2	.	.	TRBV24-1	CATSDRTNTGELFF	TGTGCCACCAGTGATCGAACGAACACCGGGGAGCTGTTTTTT
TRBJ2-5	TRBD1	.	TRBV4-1	CASTGSPDRGRETQYF	TGCGCCAGCACGGGAAGCCCGGACAGGGGTAGGGAGACCCAGTACTTC
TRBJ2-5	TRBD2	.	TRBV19	CASSTGLAGETQYF	TGTGCCAGTAGTACGGGACTAGCGGGGGAGACCCAGTACTTC
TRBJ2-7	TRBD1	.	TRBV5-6	CASSFAQGSYEQYF	TGTGCCAGCAGCTTTGCACAGGGGTCCTACGAGCAGTACTTC
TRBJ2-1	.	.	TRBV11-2	CASSLGRNRKYNEQFF	TGTGCCAGCAGCCTCGGACGGAATAGAAAATACAATGAGCAGTTCTTC
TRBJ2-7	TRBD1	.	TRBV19	CASSMTGGTYEQYF	TGTGCCAGTAGTATGACAGGGGGGACCTACGAGCAGTACTTC
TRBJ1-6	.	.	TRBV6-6	CASNRPPGGGNSPLHF	TGTGCCAGCAACCGACCACCGGGAGGGGGAAATTCACCCCTCCACTTT
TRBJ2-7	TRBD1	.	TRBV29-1	CSVLQGFPSYEQYF	TGCAGCGTTCTACAGGGGTTCCCTTCCTACGAGCAGTACTTC
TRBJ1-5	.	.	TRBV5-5	CASSPGTNSNQPQHF	TGTGCCAGCAGCCCCGGGACAAATAGCAATCAGCCCCAGCATTTT
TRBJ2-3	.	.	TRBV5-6	CASIRLGFRDTQYF	TGTGCCAGCATCAGGCTGGGGTTTAGAGATACGCAGTATTTT
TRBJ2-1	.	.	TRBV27	CASSLPPRGIGDNEQFF	TGTGCCAGCAGTCTCCCCCCCCGGGGAATTGGGGACAATGAGCAGTTCTTC
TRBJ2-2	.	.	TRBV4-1	CASSHIPAANTGELFF	TGCGCCAGCAGCCACATCCCAGCGGCGAACACCGGGGAGCTGTTTTTT
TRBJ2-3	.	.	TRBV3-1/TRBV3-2	CASSQWWGASTDTQYF	TGTGCCAGCAGTCAATGGTGGGGAGCTAGCACAGATACGCAGTATTTT
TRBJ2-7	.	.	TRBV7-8	CASSSRAAANEQYF	TGTGCCAGCAGCTCCAGAGCTGCGGCCAACGAGCAGTACTTC
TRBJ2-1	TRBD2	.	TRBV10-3	CAIRLAGDIYEQFF	TGTGCCATCCGACTAGCGGGAGACATTTATGAGCAGTTCTTC
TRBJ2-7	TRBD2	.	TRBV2	CASGRLAGNSANYEQYF	TGTGCCAGCGGTCGACTAGCGGGGAATAGTGCTAACTACGAGCAGTACTTC
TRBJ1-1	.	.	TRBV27	CASQWALGTEAFF	TGTGCCAGCCAGTGGGCCTTAGGAACTGAAGCTTTCTTT
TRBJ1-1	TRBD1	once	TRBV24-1	CATSDRQGRAFF	TGTGCCACCAGTGATAGACAGGGACGAGCTTTCTTT
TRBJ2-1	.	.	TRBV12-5	CASVLAPSYNEQFF	TGTGCCAGTGTTCTAGCGCCCTCCTACAATGAGCAGTTCTTC
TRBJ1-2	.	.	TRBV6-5	CASGLEQGFNYGYTF	TGTGCCAGCGGGCTAGAGCAGGGTTTTAACTATGGCTACACCTTC
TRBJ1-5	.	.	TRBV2	CASSRLSNQPQHF	TGTGCCAGCAGCAGACTCAGCAATCAGCCCCAGCATTTT
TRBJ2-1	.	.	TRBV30	CAWSRGLYNEQFF	TGTGCCTGGAGCCGAGGACTTTACAATGAGCAGTTCTTC
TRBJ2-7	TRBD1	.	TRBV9	CASSGKQGALYEQYF	TGTGCCAGCAGCGGAAAACAGGGGGCTCTCTACGAGCAGTACTTC
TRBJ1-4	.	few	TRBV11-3	CASSYDGGKLFF	TGTGCCAGCAGCTATGACGGAGGAAAACTGTTTTTT
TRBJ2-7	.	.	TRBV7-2	CASSLGDYGLYEQYF	TGTGCCAGCAGCTTAGGAGACTACGGTCTATACGAGCAGTACTTC
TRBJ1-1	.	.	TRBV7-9	CASSLASQANTEAFF	TGTGCCAGCAGCTTAGCGAGTCAAGCGAACACTGAAGCTTTCTTT
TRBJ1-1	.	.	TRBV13	CASSRDRITEAFF	TGTGCCAGCAGCCGGGATAGGATCACTGAAGCTTTCTTT
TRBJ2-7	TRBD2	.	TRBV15	CATSSSRERDYEQYF	TGTGCCACCAGCAGTTCTCGCGAGCGGGACTACGAGCAGTACTTC
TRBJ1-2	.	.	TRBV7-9	CASSPKIISQTNYGYTF	TGTGCCAGCAGCCCTAAGATTATTTCGCAAACCAACTATGGCTACACCTTC
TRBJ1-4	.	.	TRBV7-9	CASSALAGRKLFF	TGTGCCAGCAGCGCTTTAGCCGGTAGAAAACTGTTTTTT
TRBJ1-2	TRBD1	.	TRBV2	CASRQGALGYTF	TGTGCCAGCAGGCAGGGGGCTCTGGGCTACACCTTC
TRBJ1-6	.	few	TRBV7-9	CASSLEQYNSPLHF	TGTGCCAGCAGCTTAGAACAGTATAATTCACCCCTCCACTTT
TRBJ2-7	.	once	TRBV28	CASRGTSEQYF	TGTGCCAGCAGGGGGACGAGCGAGCAGTACTTC
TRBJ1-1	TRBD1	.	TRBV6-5	CATKGETGGTEAFF	TGTGCCACCAAAGGTGAAACAGGGGGCACTGAAGCTTTCTTT
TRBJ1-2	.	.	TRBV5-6	CASSPGRNYGYTF	TGTGCCAGCAGCCCCGGACGAAACTATGGCTACACCTTC
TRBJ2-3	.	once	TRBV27	CASSSLGSSTDTQYF	TGTGCCAGCAGCTCCCTTGGGAGTTCCACAGATACGCAGTATTTT
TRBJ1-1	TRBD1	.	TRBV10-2	CASKRQGNTEAFF	TGCGCCAGCAAAAGACAGGGAAACACTGAAGCTTTCTTT
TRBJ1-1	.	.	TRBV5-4	CASSLQNLNTEAFF	TGTGCCAGCAGCTTGCAAAATTTGAACACTGAAGCTTTCTTT
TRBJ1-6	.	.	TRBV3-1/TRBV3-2	CASSPGTTISPLHF	TGTGCCAGCAGCCCCGGGACAACTATTTCACCCCTCCACTTT
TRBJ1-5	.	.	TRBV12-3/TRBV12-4	CASSLKGDQPQHF	TGTGCCAGCAGTTTAAAGGGGGATCAGCCCCAGCATTTT
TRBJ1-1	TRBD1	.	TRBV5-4	CASSPRQGAVNTEAFF	TGTGCCAGCAGTCCTCGCCAGGGGGCCGTGAACACTGAAGCTTTCTTT
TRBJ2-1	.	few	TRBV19	CASSIGASDFDEQFF	TGTGCCAGTAGTATTGGGGCTAGCGATTTCGATGAGCAGTTCTTC
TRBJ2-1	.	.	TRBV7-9	CARGSSSYNEQFF	TGTGCCAGAGGTTCTAGCTCCTACAATGAGCAGTTCTTC
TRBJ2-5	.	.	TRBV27	CASSSYRQETQYF	TGTGCCAGCAGTTCGTACAGGCAAGAGACCCAGTACTTC
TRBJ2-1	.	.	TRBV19	CASSIETGSYNEQFF	TGTGCCAGTAGTATAGAAACGGGCTCCTACAATGAGCAGTTCTTC
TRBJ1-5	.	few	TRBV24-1	CATSDLTGNQPQHF	TGTGCCACCAGTGATTTGACGGGCAATCAGCCCCAGCATTTT
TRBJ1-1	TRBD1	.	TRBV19	CASSATGITEAFF	TGTGCCAGTAGTGCGACAGGGATCACTGAAGCTTTCTTT
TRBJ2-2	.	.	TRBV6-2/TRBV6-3	CASSYPAVELFF	TGTGCCAGCAGTTACCCCGCGGTGGAGCTGTTTTTT
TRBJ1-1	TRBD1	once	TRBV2	CASSPRQGSTEAFF	TGTGCCAGCAGTCCCCGACAGGGGAGCACTGAAGCTTTCTTT
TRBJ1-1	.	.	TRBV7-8	CASSSGQGATEAFF	TGTGCCAGCAGCTCGGGACAAGGGGCCACTGAAGCTTTCTTT
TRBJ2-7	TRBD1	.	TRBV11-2	CASSRTQGDYEQYF	TGTGCCAGCAGCCGGACTCAGGGGGATTACGAGCAGTACTTC
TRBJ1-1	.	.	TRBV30	CAWSVQGGHTEAFF	TGTGCCTGGAGTGTACAAGGGGGGCACACTGAAGCTTTCTTT
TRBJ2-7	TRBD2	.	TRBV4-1	CASSQGLAGTYEQYF	TGCGCCAGCAGCCAAGGGCTAGCGGGTACCTACGAGCAGTACTTC
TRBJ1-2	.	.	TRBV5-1	CASSTGRLDGYTF	TGCGCCAGCAGCACTGGACGTCTCGATGGCTACACCTTC